This TCR beta chain was sequenced for a study of OX40 agonist ivuxolimab in advanced cancers. As for the study in general: Patients in the trial were receiving intravenous ivuxolimab every 2 weeks, at doses of 0.01 to 10 mg/kg. Males comprised about 78% of the group, whose mean age was approximately 60 years (range roughly 23 to 80). Study results and caveats: Averaging showed that CD8+ T cells had more expanded clones than CD4+ did. Some nonresponders additionally presented with little normalized T-cell clonal expansion.

Comment on this clone: Its matching antigen is unknown.

Sequenced by immunoSEQ multiplex PCR; TCRdb stores in-frame clones only, minus some. The sample consists of 40,000 to 55,000 clones, about 90% of them appearing once. The CDR3 covers 17 residues. Trimming cost V 2 bases and J 3 bases; bases outside gene matches: 6. Germline-derived CDR1 and CDR2 are MGHRA and YSYEKL. This sequence originates from an adult with an advanced solid tumor such as melanoma, head and neck, liver or kidney cancer. The chain employs TRBV4-1 and TRBJ1-4; TRBD1 matches 10 bases. Sequenced here: CD4+ or CD8+ T cells sorted from blood, sampled in a trial of the OX40 agonist ivuxolimab. CDR3 coding DNA: TGCGCCAGCAGCCAAAGGGGACAGGGGCCCTCTAATGAAAAACTGTTTTTT. Its translation: CASSQRGQGPSNEKLFF.